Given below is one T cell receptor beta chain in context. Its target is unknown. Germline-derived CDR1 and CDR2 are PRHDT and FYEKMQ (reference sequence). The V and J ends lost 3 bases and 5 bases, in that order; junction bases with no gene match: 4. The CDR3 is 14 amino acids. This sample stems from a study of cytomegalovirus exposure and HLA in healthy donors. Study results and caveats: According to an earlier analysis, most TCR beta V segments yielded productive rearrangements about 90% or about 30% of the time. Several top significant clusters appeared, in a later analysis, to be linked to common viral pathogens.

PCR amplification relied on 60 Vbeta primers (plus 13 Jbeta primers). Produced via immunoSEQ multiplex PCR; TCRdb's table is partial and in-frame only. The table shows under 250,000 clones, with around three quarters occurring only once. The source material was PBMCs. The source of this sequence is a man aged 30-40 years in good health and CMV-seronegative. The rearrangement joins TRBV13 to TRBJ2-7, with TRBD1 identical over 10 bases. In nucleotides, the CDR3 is TGTGCCAGCAGCTTGGGGACAGGGGTCCACGAGCAGTACTTC. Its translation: CASSLGTGVHEQYF. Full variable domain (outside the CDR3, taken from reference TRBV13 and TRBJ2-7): AAGVIQSPRHLIKEKRETATLKCYPIPRHDTVYWYQQGPGQDPQFLISFYEKMQSDKGSIPDRFSAQQFSDYHSELNMSSLELGDSALYFCASSLGTGVHEQYFGPGTRLTVT.